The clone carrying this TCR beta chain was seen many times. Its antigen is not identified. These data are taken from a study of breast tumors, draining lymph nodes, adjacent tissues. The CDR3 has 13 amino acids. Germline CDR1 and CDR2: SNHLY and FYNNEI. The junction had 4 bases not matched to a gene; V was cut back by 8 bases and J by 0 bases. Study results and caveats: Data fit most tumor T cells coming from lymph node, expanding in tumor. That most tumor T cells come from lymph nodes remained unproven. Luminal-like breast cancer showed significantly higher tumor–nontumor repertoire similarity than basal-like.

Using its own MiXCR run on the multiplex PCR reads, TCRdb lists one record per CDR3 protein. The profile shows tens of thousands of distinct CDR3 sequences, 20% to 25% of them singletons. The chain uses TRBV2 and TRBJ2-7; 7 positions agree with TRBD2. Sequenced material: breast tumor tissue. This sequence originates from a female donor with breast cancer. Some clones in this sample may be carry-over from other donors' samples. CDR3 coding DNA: TGTGCCAGCGGGGGGGGTAACTCCTACGAGCAGTACTTC. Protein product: CASGGGNSYEQYF.